This T cell receptor beta chain was captured by sequencing in a study of blood T cells in healthy people across ages (dated by TCRdb to 2015 to 2017). Turning to the overall study: In model experiments, template switching captured roughly one uniquely barcoded TCR beta cDNA molecule for every two T cells. Using deep sequencing normalized with unique cDNA molecular identifiers, the study measured how TCR beta repertoire diversity changes with age. The donors were split into four age groups: young (average around 17 years), middle-aged (nearly 40), aged (roughly 60) and long-lived (roughly 88). To avoid experimental bias, donors of different ages were distributed randomly across sequencing lanes. The study analyzed two additional independent replicas of 1 million unique cDNA reads from the same blood draw for two donors, one aged 18 to 30 and one aged 80 or older. The study at large found these results: Compared with the aged group, the long-lived group had more naive CD4+ T cells, fewer expanded clones and increased TCR diversity, suggesting age selection. Because profiling used bulk unsorted PBMCs, naive and antigen-experienced compartments could not be compared conclusively. Because the CMV infection status of the donors was unknown, age-related changes in expanded clonotypes may potentially have been confounded. As age increased, observed TCR beta diversity per million T cells dropped in a roughly linear way, and a significant reduction was already evident by age around 41. Total diversity estimates from one million sequenced T cells were considered lower bounds and underestimates. Observed TCR beta diversity correlated strongly with the percentage of naive T cells measured by flow cytometry.

Receptor amplification or capture employed 5' RACE. A second PCR of about 6 to 12 cycles was run with a J-beta primer mix and a sample-barcoded 5' primer. A template-switch 5' adaptor carrying 12 random nucleotides introduced a unique molecular identifier onto each TCR beta cDNA molecule. Each sample yielded at least 2.5 million CDR3-containing paired-end reads. All of the RNA was converted into first-strand cDNA using the Mint cDNA synthesis kit, with a TRBC-specific oligonucleotide serving as the primer. All cDNA was treated with uracil-DNA glycosylase and then went through a first 18-cycle PCR with the universal primers M1SS and BC2_uni_R. Per the source publication's procedure: For normalization, 1 million high-quality reads, each with a distinct molecular identifier, were randomly selected from each sample. Reads with shared molecular identifiers were discarded instead of being binned into consensus sequences. MiTCR, set to a Q25 quality threshold and the strictest error-elimination algorithm, was used for CDR3 identification, clonotype clustering and error correction. A nonparametric unseen species model using Euler transformation provided a lower-bound estimate of total TCR beta diversity. Through fastp at Q25 and MiXCR, TCRdb rebuilt clones from the public reads, retaining in-frame beta chains. Identical CDR3 protein sequences are pooled into one entry, listed with their most common genes and DNA. TCRdb's processing, not the authors' own work, is the source of the V and J calls. This sample holds 1.5 million to 2 million distinct CDR3 sequences; about two fifths were observed only once. Roughly 23% of the sample is in the top ten clones.

Its CDR3 holds 16 amino acids, cysteine through phenylalanine. Here the CDR3 DNA is all that survives: 48 bases in frame from base 1. The junction carries 12 bases between V and J, which are trimmed by 3 bases and 0 bases respectively. CDR1 and CDR2 are read off the germline V gene as LGHNA and YSLEER. The donors were 40 or so Caucasian individuals from Russia, aged roughly 6 to 90 years, who were systemically healthy. Each donor gave roughly 9.5 milliliters of peripheral blood, collected into EDTA-treated Vacutainer tubes. Ficoll-Paque density-gradient centrifugation was used to isolate PBMCs, with at least 7 million obtained per sample. Total RNA was extracted from PBMCs with Trizol reagent, with at least 6 micrograms obtained per sample. Naive CD45RAhigh/CD27high T cell percentages were measured by flow cytometry on a PBMC aliquot from every donor. This clonotype was detected a few times. There is no known antigen for this receptor. No base quality information exists; no much larger clone differs at one position.

This receptor was taken from a human donor in good health. In this chain, TRBV4-3 is recombined with TRBJ2-1, with the D gene not clear enough to name. Sample: blood. The DNA sequence is TGCGCCAGCAGCCATGTCGACGGCAGCTCCTACAATGAGCAGTTCTTC. It translates to CASSHVDGSSYNEQFF.